The TCR beta chain described here comes from a study of blood T cell repertoires in COVID-19. Study-wide context: The origin of the acute and convalescent COVID-19 samples was the United States, Italy and Spain. The cDNA or gDNA used as material had been derived from T cells, B-cell-depleted T cells, or PBMCs.

As handled by the study authors: Reference gene primer amplification gave estimated nucleated cell counts. The protocol was immunoSEQ multiplex PCR, while the TCRdb copy is restricted to in-frame clones and leaves out a portion. V and J calls and clone size are copied from that table; D and trimming were computed from the DNA. The data contain some 200,000 clones, around 82% of them singletons. V gave up 0 bases and J gave up 4 bases, with 10 bases separating them. From germline, CDR1 is SGDLS and CDR2 YYNGEE. The CDR3 is made up of 14 amino acids. The V gene is TRBV9, the J gene TRBJ2-5, with D hard to call. The specimen was peripheral blood. The receptor was isolated from a woman between 70 and 85 years old with acute or convalescent COVID-19. The CDR3 region has the DNA TGTGCCAGCAGCGTAGATAGCCCAAGAGAGACCCAGTACTTC. Its translation is CASSVDSPRETQYF.